Shown below are 7 T cell receptor beta chains from a single sample sequenced in a study of T cells after yellow fever vaccination. TCRdb reprocessed the 5' RACE reads via MiXCR and lists one record per CDR3 protein. The table lists roughly 500,000 distinct CDR3 sequences, roughly a fifth of them singletons, with approximately 14% in the top ten. Sample: PBMCs, taken 15 days after the yellow fever booster vaccination. The origin of the receptors is a man between 25 and 39 years old who received the YFV17D yellow fever vaccine.

This clonotype was counted between two and nine times. The chain couples TRBV20-1 to TRBJ1-2; 8 positions agree with TRBD1. The CDR3 covers 15 residues. With 5 bases clipped from V and 3 bases from J, the junction kept 11 bases outside the gene matches. Germline loops: CDR1 DFQATT, CDR2 SNEGSKA (reference sequence). For the CDR3, the DNA is TGCAGTGCTGGGGGGGCAGGGGGCGCGGACTATGGCTACACCTTC. Amino acids: CSAGGAGGADYGYTF.

The chain carries TRBV29-1 and TRBJ2-3; D call uncertain. Germline CDR1 and CDR2: SQVTM and ANQGSEA. The CDR3 sequence is 12 residues long. V lost 6 bases, J lost 1 base, and 8 bases lay in between. CDR3 protein: CSVLQGTDTQYF. In DNA, the CDR3 is TGCAGCGTCTTGCAGGGCACAGATACGCAGTATTTT.

This clonotype came up many times. The chain links TRBV27 to TRBJ2-2; TRBD1 matches at 10 bases. Trimming cost V 0 bases and J 6 bases; bases outside gene matches: 13. The CDR3 runs to 19 residues. Germline CDR1 reads MNHEY; CDR2 reads SMNVEV (reference sequence). The CDR3 bases are TGTGCCAGCAGTTTATCCTCTTATCCGGGACAGGGGACCGCCGGGGAGCTGTTTTTT. Encoded protein: CASSLSSYPGQGTAGELFF.

This clonotype was counted between two and nine times. The V gene is TRBV6-5, the J gene TRBJ2-5; 12 nucleotides match TRBD2. In germline, CDR1 is MNHEY, CDR2 SVGAGI. The CDR3 contains 16 residues. Losses at the gene ends were 4 bases for V and 2 bases for J; bases not matched to a gene: 5. DNA for the CDR3: TGTGCCAGCAGTTTTGGACTAGCGGGGACACAAGAGACCCAGTACTTC. As protein: CASSFGLAGTQETQYF.

This clonotype was counted between two and nine times. The chain uses TRBV20-1 and TRBJ2-3; D is unresolved. V lost 2 bases to trimming and J lost 0 bases, with 6 bases between them. In germline, CDR1 is DFQATT, CDR2 SNEGSKA (reference sequence). This CDR3 is 13 amino acids long. The CDR3 sequence: CSARQDSTDTQYF. CDR3 bases: TGCAGTGCTAGACAGGATAGCACAGATACGCAGTATTTT.

This clonotype was seen more than once but under ten times. V is TRBV30 and J is TRBJ1-1; D is unclear. With 8 bases removed from V and 0 bases from J, the gap between germline ends came to 16 bases. CDR1 is GTSNPN, CDR2 SVGIG, per germline (reference sequence). This CDR3 contains 14 residues. DNA for the CDR3: TGTGCCGGAGAGTCCCAGGCGATGAACACTGAAGCTTTCTTT. Its protein product is CAGESQAMNTEAFF.

This clonotype was found a few times. V gene TRBV12-3 or TRBV12-4 combines with J gene TRBJ2-7; D not resolved. The CDR3 consists of 14 residues. Trimming removed 6 bases from V and 3 bases from J, with 15 bases in between. The CDR3 coding sequence is TGTGCCAGCAGACACTCCAACAGAGTCTACGAGCAGTACTTC. Its protein is CASRHSNRVYEQYF.